This T cell receptor beta chain comes out of a study of T cell responses to AZD1222 COVID-19 vaccine. In the study overall: Analyses pooled second doses at about 4 or about 12 weeks.

Study-wide findings and caveats: At baseline, just five or six AZD1222 recipients tested seropositive. Spike-specific TCR breadth rose after two AZD1222 doses, and depth rose as well. The donors showed a predominance of white British ancestry and of females, with possible underestimation of clonal diversity.

Measured with immunoSEQ multiplex PCR; TCRdb has only the in-frame clones, and not every one. The sample has tens of thousands of clones, 70% to 90% seen once. As concerns this clone: Its antigen remains unidentified.

Deletions cut 7 bases from V and 5 bases from J, with 21 bases between. The germline V gene has CDR1 SNHLY and CDR2 FYNNEI. This CDR3 region has 16 residues. The V call is TRBV2, the J call TRBJ1-5, with no clear D. The sample in question was peripheral blood, obtained on day 0 of AZD1222 vaccination. This TCR derives from an adult in good health. CDR3 DNA sequence: TGTGCCAGCACCGCGGACGGAGGCCAAGGGTATCAGCCCCAGCATTTT. As protein: CASTADGGQGYQPQHF.